Sequencing of this T cell receptor (beta chain) was carried out in a study of regulatory T cells in long-lasting Graves disease. Time point here: newly diagnosed GD, antithyroid drugs for less than 3 months. Scientists built the TCR library using RNA that was extracted from PBMCs. The CDR3 extends over 12 amino acids. V lost 1 base and J 7 bases, leaving 7 bases between the germline ends. The germline CDR1 and CDR2 sequences are SEHNR and FQNEAQ (reference sequence). Building the TCR beta libraries relied on iRepertoire HTBI primers, and CDR3 regions underwent Arm-PCR. A single record per CDR3 protein comes from TCRdb applying MiXCR to the multiplex PCR reads. Of roughly 420,000 distinct CDR3 sequences listed, approximately 15% are singletons. The same sample was also studied in work on T cells in Graves' hyperthyroidism and ophthalmopathy.

The input for sequencing was peripheral blood mononuclear cells (PBMCs), taken at new diagnosis, from a patient treated with antithyroid drugs. The receptor's source is a woman in her 50s with Graves disease. This rearrangement joins TRBV7-9 to TRBJ1-2; no definite D call. The CDR3 DNA sequence: TGTGCCAGCAGCTTAGAGGTCTTTGGCTACACCTTC. Encoded protein: CASSLEVFGYTF.